The 25 T cell receptor beta chains below all came from one sample that was sequenced in a study of blood T cell repertoires in COVID-19. Data came from immunoSEQ multiplex PCR; TCRdb stores just in-frame clones and leaves some out. The sample includes 80,000 to 95,000 clones, roughly 76% seen only once; the top ten take 16%. Sequencing was done on a sample of peripheral blood. The receptor source for this set is an elderly woman with active or convalescent COVID-19.

In this sample, this clone turned up a few times. The chain carries TRBV11-2 and TRBJ2-1; 10 positions match TRBD2. The CDR3 is made up of 14 amino acids. Germline-derived CDR1 and CDR2 are SGHAT and FQNNGV. The J segment lost 10 bases and the V segment lost 5 bases, leaving 8 bases of the junction unmatched. This CDR3 reads CASSPGILAGEQFF. The CDR3 DNA reads as TGTGCCAGCAGCCCGGGCATACTAGCGGGGGAGCAGTTCTTC. The variable domain in full, with the rest retrieved from reference TRBV11-2 and TRBJ2-1, is EAGVAQSPRYKIIEKRQSVAFWCNPISGHATLYWYQQILGQGPKLLIQFQNNGVVDDSQLPKDRFSAERLKGVDSTLKIQPAKLEDSAVYLCASSPGILAGEQFFGPGTRLTVL.

The J gene is TRBJ1-2, the V gene TRBV4-3; 8 bases line up with TRBD1. The CDR3 consists of 13 residues. V was clipped by 3 bases and J by 7 bases; unmatched bases: 4. CDR1 and CDR2 (germline): LGHNA, YSLEER. CDR3 coding DNA: TGCGCCAGCAGCCAGGCAGACAGGGGTGGCTACACCTTC. It encodes CASSQADRGGYTF.

This clone was counted a few times. The chain links TRBV19 to TRBJ2-1, with D tentatively TRBD2 (6 bases). This CDR3 is built from 15 residues. V was trimmed by 5 bases and J by 5 bases, leaving 16 bases between them. The germline V gene encodes CDR1 LNHDA and CDR2 SQIVND (reference sequence). For the CDR3, the DNA is TGTGCCAGTAGTCGACTAGACGGACCCCACAATGAGCAGTTCTTC. As protein: CASSRLDGPHNEQFF.

A single count supports this clone. The gene calls are TRBV7-3 and TRBJ2-3, with 14 bases lining up with TRBD2. V shed 5 bases and J 6 bases; nucleotides not matched to a gene: 7. Germline CDR1 is SGHTA and CDR2 is FQGTGA. This CDR3 spans 16 amino acids. CDR3 in DNA: TGTGCCAGCAGCCCTCGACTAGCGGGGGGGCCGGATACGCAGTATTTT. Translated, it gives CASSPRLAGGPDTQYF.

The V and J genes are TRBV2 and TRBJ1-2, with TRBD1 matching 9 bases. The CDR3 is 13 residues long. Unmatched junction bases numbered 9, after V lost 9 bases and J lost 7 bases. The V gene's germline CDR1 is SNHLY and CDR2 FYNNEI. The CDR3 here is CASTTGGSSGYTF. CDR3 nucleotide sequence: TGTGCCAGTACGACAGGGGGATCCTCTGGCTACACCTTC. Drawing the rest from reference TRBV2 and TRBJ1-2, the complete variable domain is EPEVTQTPSHQVTQMGQEVILRCVPISNHLYFYWYRQILGQKVEFLVSFYNNEISEKSEIFDDQFSVERPDGSNFTLKIRSTKLEDSAMYFCASTTGGSSGYTFGSGTRLTVV.

The chain couples TRBV6-5 to TRBJ2-7, with D maybe TRBD1 (5 bases). The CDR3 totals 13 residues. With 7 bases removed from V and 2 bases from J, the gap between germline ends came to 12 bases. CDR1 and CDR2 (germline): MNHEY, SVGAGI. CDR3 amino acids: CASNRKSTYEQYF. CDR3 nucleotide sequence: TGTGCCAGCAACAGGAAGTCTACCTACGAGCAGTACTTC.

The V call is TRBV28, the J call TRBJ2-2; perhaps TRBD2 as D (5 bases). The CDR3 is 13 residues long. V was clipped by 4 bases and J by 9 bases, with 12 bases between them. Germline assignment: CDR1 MDHEN and CDR2 SYDVKM. CDR3 coding DNA: TGTGCCAGCAGTTCCCCTAGCAGTTGGGAGCTGTTTTTT. Protein product: CASSSPSSWELFF.

The J gene is TRBJ1-2, the V gene TRBV27; D is unclear. CDR3 length equals 13 residues. Germline V gives CDR1 MNHEY, CDR2 SMNVEV (reference sequence). Trimming pared 6 bases from V and 8 bases from J, leaving 16 bases between. The CDR3: CASSPGPSGGYTF. The CDR3 DNA reads as TGTGCCAGCAGCCCCGGGCCTTCGGGGGGCTACACCTTC.

The genes are TRBV2 and TRBJ2-4, with a weak D call TRBD1 (6 bases). The length of the CDR3 is 13 residues. V lost 7 bases and J 8 bases, leaving 15 bases between the germline ends. Per germline, CDR1 SNHLY and CDR2 FYNNEI. The CDR3 DNA reads as TGTGCCAGCAAGGTTGGGGGCGGTGACATTCAGTACTTC. Protein product: CASKVGGGDIQYF.

V gene TRBV3-1 (or the pseudogene TRBV3-2) combines with J gene TRBJ1-5; D is perhaps TRBD1 (6 bases). CDR3 size: 14 residues. Germline lookup yields CDR1 LGHDT and CDR2 YNNKEL (reference sequence). The V gene lost 3 bases and the J gene lost 2 bases, with 8 bases spanning the gap. The CDR3 nucleotides read TGTGCCAGCAGCCAGGGGGCTCGCAATCAGCCCCAGCATTTT. This sequence encodes CASSQGARNQPQHF.

The chain uses TRBV25-1 and TRBJ1-1; D might be TRBD1 (6 bases). Germline V gives CDR1 MGHDK, CDR2 SYGVNS. The CDR3 runs to 17 residues. Trimming took 3 bases from V and 2 from J, leaving 19 bases between them. The chain's CDR3 is CASSDPALKGVNTEAFF. As DNA, the CDR3 is TGTGCCAGCAGTGATCCCGCCCTCAAGGGGGTAAACACTGAAGCTTTCTTT. The full variable domain, its missing parts supplied by reference TRBV25-1 and TRBJ1-1, is EADIYQTPRYLVIGTGKKITLECSQTMGHDKMYWYQQDPGMELHLIHYSYGVNSTEKGDLSSESTVSRIRTEHFPLTLESARPSHTSQYLCASSDPALKGVNTEAFFGQGTRLTVV.

The V gene is TRBV23-1, the J gene TRBJ1-2, with D tentatively TRBD1 (5 bases). TRBV23-1 is identified as an open reading frame with a role that is uncertain. This CDR3 spans 13 amino acids. The ends were cut back, 3 bases at V and 6 bases at J, with 11 bases in the middle. CDR3 residues: CASSQVGEDGYTF. CDR3 bases: TGCGCCAGCAGTCAGGTGGGGGAGGATGGCTACACCTTC.

V is TRBV18 and J is TRBJ2-7, with D possibly TRBD2 on 5 matching bases. This CDR3 spans 14 amino acids. Germline V CDR1 and CDR2: KGHSH, LQKENI. Trimming took off 4 bases at V and 3 bases at J, with 13 bases between the two ends. In DNA form, the CDR3 reads TGTGCCAGCTCACGGCCCCCGGAGGTCTACGAGCAGTACTTC. Residues: CASSRPPEVYEQYF. Full variable domain (missing parts from reference TRBV18 and TRBJ2-7): NAGVMQNPRHLVRRRGQEARLRCSPMKGHSHVYWYRQLPEEGLKFMVYLQKENIIDESGMPKERFSAEFPKEGPSILRIQQVVRGDSAAYFCASSRPPEVYEQYFGPGTRLTVT.

This rearrangement joins TRBV27 to TRBJ1-6; a weak D match, TRBD1 (5 bases). Germline CDR1 MNHEY, CDR2 SMNVEV (reference sequence). V lost 2 bases and J 6 bases, leaving 8 bases between the germline ends. The CDR3 loop spans 14 amino acids. This CDR3 reads CASSLVRANSPLHF. In DNA form, the CDR3 reads TGTGCCAGCAGTTTAGTCAGGGCTAATTCACCCCTCCACTTT.

In DNA form, the CDR3 reads TGTGCCAGCAGCTTAGCAGTGGGACTAGGGGCAGATACGCAGTATTTT. Translated, it gives CASSLAVGLGADTQYF. The genes are TRBV7-2 and TRBJ2-3, with TRBD2 matching 8 bases. There are 16 residues in the CDR3. Looked up from germline, CDR1 is SGHTA and CDR2 is FQGNSA. V gave up 0 bases and J gave up 4 bases; unmatched junction bases: 6.

The chain uses TRBV7-3 and TRBJ2-5; weak D call: TRBD2 (5 bases). V dropped 5 bases and J dropped 0 bases, with 13 bases sitting between them. Per germline, CDR1 SGHTA and CDR2 FQGTGA. The CDR3 covers 15 residues. CDR3 region: CASSLMGGYQETQYF. The CDR3 DNA is TGTGCCAGCAGCCTGATGGGCGGGTACCAAGAGACCCAGTACTTC.

J is TRBJ2-3 and V is TRBV7-2, with TRBD2 matching over 8 bases. V gave up 2 bases and J gave up 5 bases; unmatched junction bases: 6. The CDR3 has 15 amino acids. The germline V gene has CDR1 SGHTA and CDR2 FQGNSA. CDR3 sequence: CASSLYGRVGDTQYF. CDR3 sequence (DNA): TGTGCCAGCAGCTTATACGGGAGGGTGGGAGATACGCAGTATTTT.

V is TRBV7-8 and J is TRBJ1-6; D is unclear. The V gene's germline CDR1 is SGHVS and CDR2 FQNEAQ. This CDR3 is built from 15 residues. Trimming removed 0 bases at V and 7 bases at J, with 10 bases between. CDR3 sequence (DNA): TGTGCCAGCAGCTTAGCAGGTGGACTAAATTCACCCCTCCACTTT. It yields the protein CASSLAGGLNSPLHF.

The V call is TRBV19, the J call TRBJ1-5, with 7 bases that match TRBD1. Germline V gene lookup returns CDR1 LNHDA and CDR2 SQIVND (reference sequence). The CDR3 consists of 20 residues. J gave up 0 bases and V 6 bases, and 20 bases lay outside the gene matches. Written as DNA, the CDR3 is TGTGCCAGTAGGGTACTTAAAGGGGGCTTCGGGCACTATAGCAATCAGCCCCAGCATTTT. Protein sequence: CASRVLKGGFGHYSNQPQHF.

The rearrangement joins TRBV9 to TRBJ2-1, with D maybe TRBD2 (6 bases). V was clipped by 0 bases and J by 9 bases, with 16 bases between them. This CDR3 region has 15 residues. Germline V lookup: CDR1 SGDLS, CDR2 YYNGEE. The CDR3 bases are TGTGCCAGCAGCGTAGACGGGGGAAGGGTTGGTGAGCAGTTCTTC. Protein: CASSVDGGRVGEQFF.

The genes are TRBV10-2 and TRBJ1-4; 9 positions agree with TRBD1. V lost 4 bases to trimming and J lost 1 base; unmatched junction nucleotides: 1. Germline V gene lookup returns CDR1 WSHSY and CDR2 SAAADI. CDR3 length equals 15 residues. This CDR3 is CASSGGQGTNEKLFF. CDR3 sequence (DNA): TGCGCCAGCAGTGGGGGACAGGGAACTAATGAAAAACTGTTTTTT.

The gene calls are TRBV5-1 and TRBJ1-3, with unresolved D. V lost 4 bases to trimming and J lost 0 bases, with 11 bases between them. Looked up from germline, CDR1 is SGHRS and CDR2 is YFSETQ. CDR3 length equals 15 residues. The CDR3 region has the DNA TGCGCCAGCAGCCCCGACTTGAACTCTGGAAACACCATATATTTT. Its protein product is CASSPDLNSGNTIYF.

The chain couples TRBV5-1 to TRBJ1-5; no clear D. Looked up from germline, CDR1 is SGHRS and CDR2 is YFSETQ. Trimming stripped 0 bases from V and 7 bases from J, with 11 bases between. The CDR3 runs to 14 residues. The CDR3 coding sequence is TGCGCCAGCAGCTTGGACTCCTCGGGACAGCCCCAGCATTTT. Its translation is CASSLDSSGQPQHF.

The chain carries TRBV4-3 and TRBJ2-5; 8 positions agree with TRBD2. Germline CDR1 reads LGHNA; CDR2 reads YSLEER. V lost 0 bases, J lost 1 base, and 4 bases stayed unmatched. This CDR3 comprises 16 residues. CDR3 sequence: CASSQDYLAGQETQYF. The CDR3 bases are TGCGCCAGCAGCCAAGATTATCTAGCGGGCCAAGAGACCCAGTACTTC.

The chain has TRBV30 and TRBJ1-4; TRBD1 might be the D (5 bases). V lost 5 bases and J lost 3, with 10 bases in between. CDR3 length: 13 residues. Germline V gene data show CDR1 as GTSNPN and CDR2 as SVGIG (reference sequence). CDR3 DNA sequence: TGTGCCTGGCGACAGCCACCTAATGAAAAACTGTTTTTT. It translates to CAWRQPPNEKLFF.